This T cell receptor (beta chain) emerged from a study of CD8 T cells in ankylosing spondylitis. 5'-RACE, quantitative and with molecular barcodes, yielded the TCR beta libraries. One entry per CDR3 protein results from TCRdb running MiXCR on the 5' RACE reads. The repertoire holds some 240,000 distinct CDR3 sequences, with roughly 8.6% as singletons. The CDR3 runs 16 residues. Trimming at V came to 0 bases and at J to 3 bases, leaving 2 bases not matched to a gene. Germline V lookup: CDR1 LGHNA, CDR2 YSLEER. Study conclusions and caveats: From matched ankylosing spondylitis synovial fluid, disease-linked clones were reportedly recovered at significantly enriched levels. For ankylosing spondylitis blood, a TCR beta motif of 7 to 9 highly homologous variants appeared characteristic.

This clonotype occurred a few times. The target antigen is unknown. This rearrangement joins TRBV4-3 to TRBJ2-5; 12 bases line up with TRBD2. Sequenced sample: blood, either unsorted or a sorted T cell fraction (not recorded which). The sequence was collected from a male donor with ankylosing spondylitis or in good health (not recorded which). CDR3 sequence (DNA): TGCGCCAGCAGCCAAGACTGGACTAGCGGGGAAGAGACCCAGTACTTC. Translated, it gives CASSQDWTSGEETQYF.